This TCR beta chain emerged from a study of blood T cell repertoires in COVID-19. Study summary: Whether acute or convalescent, the COVID-19 samples came from the United States, Italy and Spain. PBMCs, B-cell-depleted T cells, or T cells were the source of the cDNA or gDNA that made up the material.

Only in-frame clones appear in the TCRdb table, and some are missing; sequencing was by immunoSEQ multiplex PCR. Altogether around 250,000 clones are present, about nine tenths being singletons, with the ten largest covering about 4%. Germline loops: CDR1 SQVTM, CDR2 ANQGSEA. Unmatched junction bases numbered 11, after V lost 1 base and J lost 4 bases. The CDR3 contains 17 residues. J is TRBJ2-1 and V is TRBV29-1; 9 bases fit TRBD2. This TCR was sampled from a woman aged 25 to 39 with acute COVID-19. The sample taken for sequencing was PBMCs or T cells enriched from blood (not recorded which). CDR3 in amino acids: CSVEGAPPGLAYNEQFF. CDR3 coding DNA: TGCAGCGTTGAAGGGGCTCCCCCGGGACTAGCATACAATGAGCAGTTCTTC.